This T cell receptor beta chain appears in the sequencing data of a study of OX40 agonist ivuxolimab in advanced cancers. Across the study: The diagnoses of dose-escalation patients were hepatocellular carcinoma, melanoma, renal cell or head and neck cancer. Participants could have had prior anti-PD-1, anti-PD-L1 or anti-CTLA-4 therapy, and 40% had some. Study findings and constraints: Among some nonresponders, normalized T-cell clonal expansion was also low. At doses 0.1 to 3.0 mg/kg, CD4+ and CD8+ clones expanded.

Germline CDR1 and CDR2: SNHLY and FYNNEI. This CDR3 contains 14 residues. V gave up 4 bases and J gave up 4 bases; unmatched junction bases: 3. Sequenced by immunoSEQ multiplex PCR; TCRdb stores in-frame clones only, minus some. The sample holds tens of thousands of clones; 92% are singletons and the top ten take 0.51%. For this clone: Its specificity is not known.

The sample here was CD4+ or CD8+ T cells sorted from blood, taken in a trial of the OX40 agonist ivuxolimab. This TCR derives from an adult with an advanced solid tumor such as melanoma, head and neck, liver or kidney cancer. The chain joins TRBV2 to TRBJ2-7; TRBD2 matches 11 bases. The CDR3 sequence is CASSGLAGRYEQYF. In DNA form, the CDR3 reads TGTGCCAGCAGTGGACTAGCGGGAAGGTACGAGCAGTACTTC.